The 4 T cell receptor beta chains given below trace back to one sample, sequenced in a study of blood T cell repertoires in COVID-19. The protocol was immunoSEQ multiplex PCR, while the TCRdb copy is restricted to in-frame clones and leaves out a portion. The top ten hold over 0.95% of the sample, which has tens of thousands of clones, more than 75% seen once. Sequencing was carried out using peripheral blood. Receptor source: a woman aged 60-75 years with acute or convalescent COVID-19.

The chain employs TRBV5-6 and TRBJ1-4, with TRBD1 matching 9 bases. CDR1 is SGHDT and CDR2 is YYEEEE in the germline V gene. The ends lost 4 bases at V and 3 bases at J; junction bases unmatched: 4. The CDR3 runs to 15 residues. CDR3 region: CASSRQGEANEKLFF. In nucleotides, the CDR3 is TGTGCCAGCAGCCGACAGGGGGAAGCTAATGAAAAACTGTTTTTT. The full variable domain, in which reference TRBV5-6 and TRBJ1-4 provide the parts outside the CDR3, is DAGVTQSPTHLIKTRGQQVTLRCSPKSGHDTVSWYQQALGQGPQFIFQYYEEEERQRGNFPDRFSGHQFPNYSSELNVNALLLGDSALYLCASSRQGEANEKLFFGSGTQLSVL.

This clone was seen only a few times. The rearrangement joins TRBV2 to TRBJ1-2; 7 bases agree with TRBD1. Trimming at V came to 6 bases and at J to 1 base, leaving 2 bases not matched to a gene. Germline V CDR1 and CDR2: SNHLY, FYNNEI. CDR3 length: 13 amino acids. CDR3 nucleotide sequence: TGTGCCAGCAGCTACAGGGGTAACTATGGCTACACCTTC. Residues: CASSYRGNYGYTF.

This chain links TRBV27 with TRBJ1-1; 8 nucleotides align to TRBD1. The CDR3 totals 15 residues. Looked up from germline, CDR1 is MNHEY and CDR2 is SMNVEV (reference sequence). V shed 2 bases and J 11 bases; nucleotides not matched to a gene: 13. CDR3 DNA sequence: TGTGCCAGCAGTTTAAAGCTAGGACAGGGAATGACGGCTTTCTTT. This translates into CASSLKLGQGMTAFF.

The CDR3 sequence: CASSPLRAGGTGELFF. The CDR3 DNA follows: TGTGCCAGCAGCCCGTTGAGGGCAGGAGGAACCGGGGAGCTGTTTTTT. V gene TRBV7-6 combines with J gene TRBJ2-2; D perhaps matches TRBD2 (5 bases). This CDR3 spans 16 amino acids. Germline CDR1 is SGHVS and CDR2 is FNYEAQ. V lost 5 bases, J lost 5 bases, and 18 bases lay in between.